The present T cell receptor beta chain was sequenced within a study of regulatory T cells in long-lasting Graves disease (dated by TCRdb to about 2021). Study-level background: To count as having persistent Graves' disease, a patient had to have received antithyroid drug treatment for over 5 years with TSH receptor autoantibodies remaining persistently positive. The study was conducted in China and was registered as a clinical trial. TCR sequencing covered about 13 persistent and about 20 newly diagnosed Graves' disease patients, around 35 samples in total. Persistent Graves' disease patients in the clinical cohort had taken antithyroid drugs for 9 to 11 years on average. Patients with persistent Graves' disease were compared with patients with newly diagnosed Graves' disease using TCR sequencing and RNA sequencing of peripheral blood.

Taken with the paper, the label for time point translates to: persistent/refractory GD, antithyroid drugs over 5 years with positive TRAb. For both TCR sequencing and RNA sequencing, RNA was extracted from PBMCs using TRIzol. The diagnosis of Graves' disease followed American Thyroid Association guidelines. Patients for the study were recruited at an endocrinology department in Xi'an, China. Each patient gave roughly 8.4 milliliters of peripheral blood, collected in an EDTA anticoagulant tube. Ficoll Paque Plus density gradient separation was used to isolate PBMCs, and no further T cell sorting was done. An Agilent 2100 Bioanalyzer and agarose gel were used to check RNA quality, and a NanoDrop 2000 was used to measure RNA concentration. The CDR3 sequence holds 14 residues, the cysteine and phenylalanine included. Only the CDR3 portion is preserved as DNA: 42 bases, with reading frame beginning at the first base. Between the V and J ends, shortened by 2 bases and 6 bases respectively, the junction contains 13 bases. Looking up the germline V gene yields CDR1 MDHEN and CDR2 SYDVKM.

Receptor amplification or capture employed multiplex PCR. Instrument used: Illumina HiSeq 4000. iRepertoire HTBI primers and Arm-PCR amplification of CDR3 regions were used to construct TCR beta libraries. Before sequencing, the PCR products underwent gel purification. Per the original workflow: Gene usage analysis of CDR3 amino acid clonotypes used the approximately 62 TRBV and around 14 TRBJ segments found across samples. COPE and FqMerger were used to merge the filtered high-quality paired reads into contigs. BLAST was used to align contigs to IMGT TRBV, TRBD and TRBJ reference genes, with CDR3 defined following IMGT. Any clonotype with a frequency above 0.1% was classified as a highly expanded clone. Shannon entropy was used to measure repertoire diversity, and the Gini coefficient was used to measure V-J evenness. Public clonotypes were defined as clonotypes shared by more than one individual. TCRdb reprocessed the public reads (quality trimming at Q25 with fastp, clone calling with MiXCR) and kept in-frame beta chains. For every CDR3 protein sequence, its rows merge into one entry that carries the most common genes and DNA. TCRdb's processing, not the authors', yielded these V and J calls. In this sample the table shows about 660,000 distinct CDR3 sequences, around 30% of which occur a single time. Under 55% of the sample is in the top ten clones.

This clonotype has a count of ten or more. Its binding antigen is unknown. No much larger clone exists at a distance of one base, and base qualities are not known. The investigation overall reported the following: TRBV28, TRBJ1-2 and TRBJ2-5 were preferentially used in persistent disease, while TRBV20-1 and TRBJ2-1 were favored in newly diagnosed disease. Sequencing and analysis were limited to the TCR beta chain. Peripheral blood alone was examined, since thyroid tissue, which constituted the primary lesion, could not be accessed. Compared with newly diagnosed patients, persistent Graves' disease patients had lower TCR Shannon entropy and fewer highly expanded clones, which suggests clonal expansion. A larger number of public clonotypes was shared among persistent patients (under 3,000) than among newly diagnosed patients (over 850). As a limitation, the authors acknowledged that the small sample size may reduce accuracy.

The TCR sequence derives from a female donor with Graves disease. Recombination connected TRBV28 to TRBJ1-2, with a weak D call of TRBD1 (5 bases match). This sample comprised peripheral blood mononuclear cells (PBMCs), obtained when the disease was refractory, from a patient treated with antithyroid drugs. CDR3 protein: CASSLKAGWHGYTF. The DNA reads TGTGCCAGCAGTTTAAAAGCAGGGTGGCATGGCTACACCTTC.